The sequence of this TCR beta chain was determined in a study of T cells in women clearing cervical HPV infection. Background on the study: Women with histologically confirmed HPV16-related CIN3 or worse, 2 with invasive cancer, served as cases. Study-wide results and limits: Cases and controls were distinguished at AUC around 0.8 by richness and V genes.

Data came from immunoSEQ multiplex PCR; TCRdb stores just in-frame clones and leaves some out. This sample's clone table lists more than 30,000 clones. The CDR3 sequence is 15 residues long. Per germline, CDR1 MNHNS and CDR2 SASEGT. Trimming took off 1 base at V and 4 bases at J, with 11 bases between the two ends. Concerning this clone itself: Its specificity is not known. Read sequence stops 3 residues before the CDR3 end, and the germline J gene provides the missing end. Other DNA sequences of this sample code for an identical CDR3.

The sample comprised blood buffy coat. The chain carries TRBV6-1 and TRBJ1-3, with D unclear. The receptor comes from a woman between 18 and 69 years old with a cervical HPV16 infection that either progressed to CIN3+ or cleared (not recorded which). CDR3 loop: CASSEVPQTGNTIYF. The CDR3 bases that were read are TGTGCCAGCAGTGAAGTACCTCAAACAGGAAACACC.